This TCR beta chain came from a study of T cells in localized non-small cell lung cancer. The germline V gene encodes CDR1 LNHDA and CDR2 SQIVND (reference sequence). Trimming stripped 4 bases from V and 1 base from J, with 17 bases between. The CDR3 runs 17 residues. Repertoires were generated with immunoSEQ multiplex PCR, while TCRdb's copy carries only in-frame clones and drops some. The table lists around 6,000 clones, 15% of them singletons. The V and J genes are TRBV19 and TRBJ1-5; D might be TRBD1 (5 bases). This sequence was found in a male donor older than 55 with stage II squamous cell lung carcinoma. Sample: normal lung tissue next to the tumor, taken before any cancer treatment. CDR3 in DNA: TGTGCCAGTAGTACTCAAAGCGGGGGAGGAAGCAATCAGCCCCAGCATTTT. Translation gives CASSTQSGGGSNQPQHF.